This T cell receptor beta chain was sequenced for a study of blood T cells in healthy people across ages. Concerning this clonotype: The antigen remains unidentified.

Whole-study results and caveats: With naive T cell percentage, TCR beta diversity showed a strong correlation. Roughly linear age-related decline in beta diversity appeared, significant by age approximately 40.

This CDR3 has 14 amino acids. Germline values: CDR1 SGHVS, CDR2 FQNEAQ. Primers used in a second PCR of roughly 6 to 11 cycles were a sample-barcoded 5' primer and a J-beta primer mix. Every cDNA molecule bore a tag from a template-switch adaptor containing 12 random nucleotides. TCRdb re-analysed the 5' RACE reads in MiXCR, keeping a single row per CDR3 protein. The sample carries 700,000 to 850,000 distinct CDR3 sequences, about 36% recorded once. This chain uses TRBV7-8 with TRBJ2-7; 12 bases fit TRBD1. The J call is uncertain, as TRBJ2-5 better fits the DNA end. The specimen was blood. This TCR was sampled from a man younger than 30 in good health. CDR3 DNA sequence: TGTGCCAGCAATCCGGGACAGGGGGCGGAGACCCAGTACTTC. This gives the protein CASNPGQGAETQYF.